This T cell receptor (beta chain) originates from a study of cytomegalovirus exposure and HLA in healthy donors. Trimming removed 4 bases from V and 12 bases from J; junction bases left unmatched: 9. The CDR3 has 13 amino acids. Germline CDR1 is SGHNT and CDR2 is YYREEE (reference sequence). The PCR contained 60 Vbeta and 13 Jbeta primers. Libraries were prepared by immunoSEQ multiplex PCR; TCRdb keeps only in-frame clonotypes and omits some of them. The sample has under 200,000 clones; around four fifths are singletons. The clonotype comes from a woman in her 50s in good health and CMV-seropositive. V gene TRBV5-4 combines with J gene TRBJ2-1; 8 positions agree with TRBD1. The sample taken for sequencing was PBMCs. CDR3: CASSQGAEMWQFF. The CDR3 DNA is TGTGCCAGCAGCCAGGGGGCCGAGATGTGGCAGTTCTTC.